The TCR beta chain described here comes from a study of T cell responses to AZD1222 COVID-19 vaccine. General study points: Regions 160-218 and 743-854 dominated among vaccine-associated CD4 TCRs spanning spike. The sample set comprised mostly white British donors with more females, and clonal diversity was possibly underestimated. Only after the peak T cell response were repertoires sampled. Targets within unmutated variant regions were reportedly found for nearly half of spike-specific TCRs.

Repertoires were generated with immunoSEQ multiplex PCR, while TCRdb's copy carries only in-frame clones and drops some. The table lists approximately 76,000 clones, about 93% of them singletons. The CDR3 is made up of 14 amino acids. The ends lost 6 bases at V and 5 bases at J; junction bases unmatched: 5. Looked up from germline, CDR1 is KGHDR and CDR2 is SFDVKD. Turning to this clone: The antigen remains undetermined.

The chain is built from TRBV24-1 and TRBJ2-3; 9 nucleotides match TRBD1. This sequence was found in an adult in good health. The sequences come from peripheral blood, collected on day 0 of MenACWY control vaccination. The CDR3 sequence: CATSPPGQGDTQYF. As DNA, the CDR3 is TGTGCCACCAGTCCTCCGGGACAGGGAGATACGCAGTATTTT.